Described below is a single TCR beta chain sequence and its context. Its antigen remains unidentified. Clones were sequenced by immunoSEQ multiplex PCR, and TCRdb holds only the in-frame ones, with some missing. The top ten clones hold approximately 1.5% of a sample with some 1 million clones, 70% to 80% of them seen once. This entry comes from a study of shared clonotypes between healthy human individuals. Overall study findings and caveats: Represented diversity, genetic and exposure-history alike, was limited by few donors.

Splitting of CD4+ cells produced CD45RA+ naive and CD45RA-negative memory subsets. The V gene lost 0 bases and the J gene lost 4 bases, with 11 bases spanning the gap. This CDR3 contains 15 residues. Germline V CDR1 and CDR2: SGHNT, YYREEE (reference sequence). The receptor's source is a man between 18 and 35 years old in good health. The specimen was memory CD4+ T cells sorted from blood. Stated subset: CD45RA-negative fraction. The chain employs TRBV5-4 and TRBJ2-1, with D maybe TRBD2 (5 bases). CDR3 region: CASSLEEGSYNEQFF. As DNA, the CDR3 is TGTGCCAGCAGCTTGGAAGAGGGAAGTTACAATGAGCAGTTCTTC.